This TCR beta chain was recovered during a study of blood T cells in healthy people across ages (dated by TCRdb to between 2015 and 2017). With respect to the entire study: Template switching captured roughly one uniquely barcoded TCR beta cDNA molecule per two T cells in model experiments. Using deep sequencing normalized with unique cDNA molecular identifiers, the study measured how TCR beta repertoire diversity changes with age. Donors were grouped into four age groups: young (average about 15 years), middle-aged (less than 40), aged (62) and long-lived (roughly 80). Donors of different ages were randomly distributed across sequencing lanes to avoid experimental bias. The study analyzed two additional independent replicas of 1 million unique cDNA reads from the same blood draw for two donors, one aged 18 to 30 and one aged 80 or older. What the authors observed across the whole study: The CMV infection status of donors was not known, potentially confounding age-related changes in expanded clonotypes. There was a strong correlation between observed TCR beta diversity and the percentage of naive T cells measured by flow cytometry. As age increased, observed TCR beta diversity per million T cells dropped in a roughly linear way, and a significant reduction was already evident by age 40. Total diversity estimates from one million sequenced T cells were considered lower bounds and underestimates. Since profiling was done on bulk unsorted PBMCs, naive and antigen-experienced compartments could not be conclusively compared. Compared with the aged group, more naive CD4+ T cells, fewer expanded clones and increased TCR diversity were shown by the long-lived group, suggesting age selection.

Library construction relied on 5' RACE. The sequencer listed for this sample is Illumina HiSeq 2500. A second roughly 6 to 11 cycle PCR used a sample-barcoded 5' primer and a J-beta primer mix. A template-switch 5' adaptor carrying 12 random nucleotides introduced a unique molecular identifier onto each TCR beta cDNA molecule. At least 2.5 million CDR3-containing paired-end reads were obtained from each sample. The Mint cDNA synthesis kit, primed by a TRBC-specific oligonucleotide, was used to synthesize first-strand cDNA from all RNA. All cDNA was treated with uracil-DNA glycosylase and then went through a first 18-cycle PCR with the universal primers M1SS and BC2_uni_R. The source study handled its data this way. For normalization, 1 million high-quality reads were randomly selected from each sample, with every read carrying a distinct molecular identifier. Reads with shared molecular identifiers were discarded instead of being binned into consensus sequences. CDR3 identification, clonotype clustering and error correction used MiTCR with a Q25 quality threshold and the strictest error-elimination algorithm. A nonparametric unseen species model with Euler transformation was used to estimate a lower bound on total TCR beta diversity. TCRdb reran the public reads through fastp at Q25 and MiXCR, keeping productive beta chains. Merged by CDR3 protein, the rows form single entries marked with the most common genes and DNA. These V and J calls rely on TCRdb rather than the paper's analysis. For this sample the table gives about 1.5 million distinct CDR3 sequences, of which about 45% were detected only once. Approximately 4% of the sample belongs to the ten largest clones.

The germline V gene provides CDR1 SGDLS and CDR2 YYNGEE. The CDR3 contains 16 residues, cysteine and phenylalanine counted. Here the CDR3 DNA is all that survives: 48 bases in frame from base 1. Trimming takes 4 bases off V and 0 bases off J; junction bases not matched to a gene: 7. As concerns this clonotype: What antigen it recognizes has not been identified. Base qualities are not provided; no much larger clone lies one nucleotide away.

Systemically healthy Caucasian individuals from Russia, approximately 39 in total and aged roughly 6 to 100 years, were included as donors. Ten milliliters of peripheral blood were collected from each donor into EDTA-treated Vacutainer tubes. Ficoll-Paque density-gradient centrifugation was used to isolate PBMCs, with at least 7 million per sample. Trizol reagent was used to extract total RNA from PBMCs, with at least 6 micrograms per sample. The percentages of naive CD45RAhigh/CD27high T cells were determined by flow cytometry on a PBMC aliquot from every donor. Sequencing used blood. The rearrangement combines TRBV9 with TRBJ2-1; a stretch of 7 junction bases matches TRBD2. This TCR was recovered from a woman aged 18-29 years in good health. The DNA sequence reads TGTGCCAGCAGCACCTCTAGCGGAAACTCCTACAATGAGCAGTTCTTC. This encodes CASSTSSGNSYNEQFF.